Each of the 11 T cell receptor beta chains below was sequenced from the same sample in a study of early T cells in non-severe SARS-CoV-2 infection. One entry per CDR3 protein results from TCRdb running MiXCR on the 5' RACE reads. The sample lists around 56,000 distinct CDR3 sequences, 13% occurring once. Source: whole blood, taken at baseline. The receptors here all came from an adult who was a healthcare worker with PCR-confirmed SARS-CoV-2 infection or an uninfected control (not recorded which).

The table lists this clonotype with many counts. The chain carries TRBV12-3 or TRBV12-4 and TRBJ1-6, with D unclear. V lost 2 bases, J lost 4 bases, and 9 bases lay in between. This CDR3 region has 15 residues. The CDR3 region is CASSLRADYNSPLHF. The DNA of the CDR3 is TGTGCCAGCAGTTTACGTGCAGATTATAATTCACCCCTCCACTTT.

This clonotype appeared a few times. This chain connects TRBV19 to TRBJ2-5; D is perhaps TRBD2 (5 bases). V gave up 5 bases and J gave up 6 bases, with 13 bases separating them. CDR3 length equals 13 residues. Germline loops: CDR1 LNHDA, CDR2 SQIVND (reference sequence). The CDR3 spells CASSRGSGQTQYF. The CDR3 nucleotides read TGTGCCAGTAGTCGAGGCAGCGGTCAGACCCAGTACTTC.

V is TRBV12-5 and J is TRBJ2-7; D is perhaps TRBD2 (5 bases). Germline CDR1 and CDR2: LGHNT and FRNRAP. V was trimmed by 1 base and J by 2 bases, leaving 9 bases between them. The CDR3 totals 14 residues. The DNA for the CDR3 is TGTGCTAGTGGTTTGGGGTACGGGGCCTACGAGCAGTACTTC. Its translation: CASGLGYGAYEQYF.

The chain joins TRBV7-2 to TRBJ1-5; D is unresolved. Germline V lookup: CDR1 SGHTA, CDR2 FQGNSA. V lost 5 bases to trimming and J lost 3 bases, with 11 bases between them. The CDR3 is 14 amino acids. The CDR3 nucleotides read TGTGCCAGCAGCCCTGACGGATACAATCAGCCCCAGCATTTT. It specifies CASSPDGYNQPQHF. Full variable domain (missing parts from reference TRBV7-2 and TRBJ1-5): GAGVSQSPSNKVTEKGKDVELRCDPISGHTALYWYRQSLGQGLEFLIYFQGNSAPDKSGLPSDRFSAERTGGSVSTLTIQRTQQEDSAVYLCASSPDGYNQPQHFGDGTRLSIL.

This clonotype showed up many times. The chain employs TRBV5-8 and TRBJ2-4; 10 bases are a match to TRBD2. Germline trimming cut 3 bases from V and 9 bases from J; bases unmatched to any gene: 18. Germline-derived CDR1 and CDR2 are SGHTS and YDEGEE. The CDR3 covers 18 residues. This CDR3 reads CASSSGLGLAGDLSIQYF. The CDR3, as DNA: TGTGCCAGCAGCTCCGGCCTGGGGCTAGCGGGGGACCTAAGCATTCAGTACTTC.

The sample holds many counts of this clonotype. The chain carries TRBV29-1 and TRBJ2-1; the match to TRBD2 covers 14 bases. The CDR3 has 14 amino acids. V was clipped by 7 bases and J by 7 bases; unmatched bases: 6. The germline V gene encodes CDR1 SQVTM and CDR2 ANQGSEA. The CDR3 spells CSEGLAGVWNEQFF. The CDR3 DNA follows: TGCAGCGAGGGACTAGCGGGAGTATGGAATGAGCAGTTCTTC.

The chain uses TRBV11-2 and TRBJ2-5; 15 nucleotides line up with TRBD2. Looked up from germline, CDR1 is SGHAT and CDR2 is FQNNGV. The CDR3 has 17 residues. V dropped 4 bases and J dropped 5; count of bases not matched to a gene: 8. The CDR3: CASSSEGLAGGWETQYF. The CDR3 DNA sequence: TGTGCCAGCAGCTCAGAAGGACTAGCGGGAGGGTGGGAGACCCAGTACTTC.

In this sample, this clonotype turned up many times. The gene calls are TRBV9 and TRBJ1-1; D gene uncertain. V was clipped by 0 bases and J by 0 bases, with 9 bases between them. From germline, CDR1 is SGDLS and CDR2 YYNGEE. CDR3 size: 15 residues. The CDR3 sequence: CASSVGHQMNTEAFF. The CDR3 nucleotides read TGTGCCAGCAGCGTAGGCCATCAAATGAACACTGAAGCTTTCTTT. Variable domain in full (rest from reference TRBV9 and TRBJ1-1): DSGVTQTPKHLITATGQRVTLRCSPRSGDLSVYWYQQSLDQGLQFLIQYYNGEERAKGNILERFSAQQFPDLHSELNLSSLELGDSALYFCASSVGHQMNTEAFFGQGTRLTVV.

V usage is TRBV2 and J usage is TRBJ1-5; weak D call: TRBD1 (5 bases). The CDR3 loop spans 14 amino acids. Germline CDR1 SNHLY, CDR2 FYNNEI. V was clipped by 8 bases and J by 6 bases, with 17 bases between them. The CDR3 spells CASASGTIPQPQHF. CDR3 sequence (DNA): TGTGCCAGCGCTTCCGGGACCATTCCTCAGCCCCAGCATTTT.

This clonotype was seen more than once but under ten times. The J gene is TRBJ1-3, the V gene TRBV6-5; 7 positions agree with TRBD1. The CDR3 is 14 residues long. Per germline, CDR1 MNHEY and CDR2 SVGAGI. V lost 5 bases to trimming and J lost 2 bases; unmatched junction nucleotides: 3. CDR3 region: CASSQGGTGNTIYF. The CDR3 coding sequence is TGTGCCAGCAGTCAGGGGGGGACTGGAAACACCATATATTTT.

This clonotype showed up just a few times. The V call is TRBV5-1, the J call TRBJ1-5; D is unclear. Trimming left V 0 bases short and J 3 bases short, with 10 bases between. Per the germline V gene, CDR1 is SGHRS and CDR2 is YFSETQ. CDR3 size: 15 residues. The CDR3 protein is CASSLAGRVNQPQHF. CDR3 DNA sequence: TGCGCCAGCAGCTTGGCCGGGCGGGTCAATCAGCCCCAGCATTTT. Using reference TRBV5-1 and TRBJ1-5 for the parts outside the CDR3, the full variable domain is KAGVTQTPRYLIKTRGQQVTLSCSPISGHRSVSWYQQTPGQGLQFLFEYFSETQRNKGNFPGRFSGRQFSNSRSEMNVSTLELGDSALYLCASSLAGRVNQPQHFGDGTRLSIL.